This T cell receptor (beta chain) was observed in a study of beta chain features in type 1 diabetes. Whole-study results and caveats: In these data, an HLA type influence on TCRB rearrangement remained unresolved. Naive, central memory and regulatory TCRB repertoires appeared more similar among patients than healthy donors. Type 1 diabetes patients had moderately but significantly shorter TCRB CDR3s in all four CD4+ subsets.

About this clone itself: Its antigen is unknown.

Reverse transcribing all isolated RNA meant expressed TCRB transcripts were sequenced. Clones were read by immunoSEQ multiplex PCR, and TCRdb kept only the in-frame ones, dropping some. The table records approximately 130,000 clones, 17% of them present only once. Source material: central memory CD4+ T cells from blood. The TCR was taken from a man aged 18 to 30 with type 1 diabetes.

CDR3 coding DNA: TGTGCCAGCAGTTACGAATACTACGAGCAGTACTTC. Protein sequence: CASSYEYYEQYF. The V and J genes are TRBV6-6 and TRBJ2-7, with no clear D. V was cut by 2 bases and J by 3 bases, with 5 bases left in between. Germline assignment: CDR1 MNHNY and CDR2 SVGAGI (reference sequence). The CDR3 loop spans 12 amino acids.